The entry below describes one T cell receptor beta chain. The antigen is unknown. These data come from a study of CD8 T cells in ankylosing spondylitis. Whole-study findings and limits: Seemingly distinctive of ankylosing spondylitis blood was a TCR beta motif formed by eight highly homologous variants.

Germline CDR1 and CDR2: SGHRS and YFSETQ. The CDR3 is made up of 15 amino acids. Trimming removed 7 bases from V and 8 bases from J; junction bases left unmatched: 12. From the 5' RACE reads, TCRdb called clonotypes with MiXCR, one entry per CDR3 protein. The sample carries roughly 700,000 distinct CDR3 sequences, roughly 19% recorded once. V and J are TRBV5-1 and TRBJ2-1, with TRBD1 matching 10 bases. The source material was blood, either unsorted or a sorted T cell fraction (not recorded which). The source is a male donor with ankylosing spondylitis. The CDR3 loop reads CASESPGQGFDEQFF. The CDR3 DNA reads TGCGCCAGCGAGAGCCCGGGACAGGGGTTCGATGAGCAGTTCTTC. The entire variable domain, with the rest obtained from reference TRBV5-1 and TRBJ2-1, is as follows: KAGVTQTPRYLIKTRGQQVTLSCSPISGHRSVSWYQQTPGQGLQFLFEYFSETQRNKGNFPGRFSGRQFSNSRSEMNVSTLELGDSALYLCASESPGQGFDEQFFGPGTRLTVL.